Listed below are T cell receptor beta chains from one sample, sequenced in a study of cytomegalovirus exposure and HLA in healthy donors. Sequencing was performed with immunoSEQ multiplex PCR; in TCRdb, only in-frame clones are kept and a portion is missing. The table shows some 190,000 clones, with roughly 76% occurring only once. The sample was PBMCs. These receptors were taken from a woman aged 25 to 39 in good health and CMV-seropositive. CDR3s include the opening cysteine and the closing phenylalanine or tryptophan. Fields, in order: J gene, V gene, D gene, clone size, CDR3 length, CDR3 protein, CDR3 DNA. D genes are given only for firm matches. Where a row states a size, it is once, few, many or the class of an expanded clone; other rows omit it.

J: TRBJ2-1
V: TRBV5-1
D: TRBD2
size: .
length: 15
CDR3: CASSLASGRANEQFF
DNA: TGCGCCAGCAGCTTGGCTAGCGGGAGGGCCAATGAGCAGTTCTTC

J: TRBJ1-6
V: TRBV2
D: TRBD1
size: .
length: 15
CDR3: CASSPTTGGDSPLHF
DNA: TGTGCCAGCAGTCCGACGACAGGGGGGGATTCACCCCTCCACTTT

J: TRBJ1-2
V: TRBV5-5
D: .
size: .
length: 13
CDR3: CASSPDSFYGYTF
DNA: TGTGCCAGCAGCCCGGACAGTTTCTATGGCTACACCTTC

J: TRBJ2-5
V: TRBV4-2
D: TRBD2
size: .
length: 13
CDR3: CASSQDSGGAQYF
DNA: TGTGCCAGCAGCCAAGATAGCGGGGGGGCGCAGTACTTC

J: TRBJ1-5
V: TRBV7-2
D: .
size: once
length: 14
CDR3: CASSLGRISQPQHF
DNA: TGTGCCAGCAGCTTAGGCAGAATCAGTCAGCCCCAGCATTTT

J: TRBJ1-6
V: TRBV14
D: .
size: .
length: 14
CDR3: CASSQVRVRSPLHF
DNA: TGTGCCAGCAGCCAAGTCAGGGTCCGATCACCCCTCCACTTT

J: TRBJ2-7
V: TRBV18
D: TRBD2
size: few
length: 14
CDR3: CASSRGVGDYEQYF
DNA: TGTGCCAGCTCTCGGGGGGTAGGGGACTACGAGCAGTACTTC

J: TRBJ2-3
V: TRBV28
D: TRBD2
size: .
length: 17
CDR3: CASSLIVSGGSTDTQYF
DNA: TGTGCCAGCAGTTTAATTGTCAGCGGGGGGAGCACAGATACGCAGTATTTT

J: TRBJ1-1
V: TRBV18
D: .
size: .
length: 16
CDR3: CASSPPSGLTRTEAFF
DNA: TGTGCCAGCTCACCACCGTCGGGACTGACCCGGACTGAAGCTTTCTTT

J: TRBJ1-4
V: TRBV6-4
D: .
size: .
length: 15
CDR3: CASSDSGGPNEKLFF
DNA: TGTGCCAGCAGTGACTCAGGAGGTCCTAATGAAAAACTGTTTTTT

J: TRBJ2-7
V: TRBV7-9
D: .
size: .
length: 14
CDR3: CASSLQEGAHEQYF
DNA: TGTGCCAGCAGCTTGCAGGAAGGGGCACACGAGCAGTACTTC

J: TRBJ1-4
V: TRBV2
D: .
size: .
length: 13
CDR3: CASSDRGNEKLFF
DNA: TGTGCCAGCAGTGATAGGGGAAACGAAAAACTGTTTTTT

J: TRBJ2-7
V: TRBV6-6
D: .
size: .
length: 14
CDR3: CASSPADRSYEQYF
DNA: TGTGCCAGCAGTCCCGCGGACAGATCATACGAGCAGTACTTC

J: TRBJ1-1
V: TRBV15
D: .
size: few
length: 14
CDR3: CATSRDQGYTEAFF
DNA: TGTGCCACCAGCAGAGATCAGGGTTACACTGAAGCTTTCTTT

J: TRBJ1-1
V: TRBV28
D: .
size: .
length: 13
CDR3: CASSSRHRGYAFF
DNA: TGTGCCAGCAGTTCGCGACATCGGGGGTATGCTTTCTTT

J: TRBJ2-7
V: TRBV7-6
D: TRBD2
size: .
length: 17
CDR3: CASSGGLAGGALYEQYF
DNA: TGTGCCAGCAGCGGGGGACTAGCGGGAGGGGCGCTCTACGAGCAGTACTTC

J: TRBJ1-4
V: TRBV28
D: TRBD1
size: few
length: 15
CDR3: CASTAPGQGNEKLFF
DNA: TGTGCCAGCACAGCACCGGGACAGGGTAATGAAAAACTGTTTTTT

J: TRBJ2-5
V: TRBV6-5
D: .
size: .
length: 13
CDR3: CASSPPGWETQYF
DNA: TGTGCCAGCAGCCCCCCGGGGTGGGAGACCCAGTACTTC

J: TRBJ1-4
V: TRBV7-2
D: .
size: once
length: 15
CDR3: CASSFGQTTNEKLFF
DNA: TGTGCCAGCAGCTTTGGACAGACGACTAATGAAAAACTGTTTTTT